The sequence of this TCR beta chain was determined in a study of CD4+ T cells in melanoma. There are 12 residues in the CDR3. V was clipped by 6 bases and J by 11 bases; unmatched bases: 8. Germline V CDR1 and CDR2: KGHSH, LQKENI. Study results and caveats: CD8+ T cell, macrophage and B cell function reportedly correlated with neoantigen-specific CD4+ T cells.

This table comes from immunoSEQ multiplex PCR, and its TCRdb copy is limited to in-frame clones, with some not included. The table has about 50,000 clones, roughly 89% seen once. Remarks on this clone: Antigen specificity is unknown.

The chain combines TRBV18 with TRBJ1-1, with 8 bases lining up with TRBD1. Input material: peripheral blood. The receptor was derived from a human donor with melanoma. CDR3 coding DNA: TGTGCCAGCTCCCCGGACAGGGAAAGCGCTTTCTTT. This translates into CASSPDRESAFF.